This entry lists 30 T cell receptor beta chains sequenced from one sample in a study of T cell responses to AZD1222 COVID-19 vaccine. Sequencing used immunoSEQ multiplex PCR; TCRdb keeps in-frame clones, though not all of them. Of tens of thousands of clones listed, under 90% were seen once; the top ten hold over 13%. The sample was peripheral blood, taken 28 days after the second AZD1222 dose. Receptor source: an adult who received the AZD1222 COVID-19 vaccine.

The CDR3 nucleotides read TGTGCCAGTAGATCCCCTCTAGGACAGGGGTCAACCGGGGAGCTGTTTTTT. This sequence encodes CASRSPLGQGSTGELFF. V and J are TRBV19 and TRBJ2-2, with TRBD1 identical over 9 bases. Germline V CDR1 and CDR2: LNHDA, SQIVND (reference sequence). V was pared by 6 bases and J by 5 bases, with 13 bases of the junction left unmatched. The CDR3 totals 17 residues.

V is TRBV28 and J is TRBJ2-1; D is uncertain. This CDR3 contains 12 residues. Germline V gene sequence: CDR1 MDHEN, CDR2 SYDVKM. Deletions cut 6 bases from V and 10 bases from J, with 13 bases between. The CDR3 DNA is TGTGCCAGCAGCCGGGCCTATCAGGAGCAGTTCTTC. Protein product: CASSRAYQEQFF.

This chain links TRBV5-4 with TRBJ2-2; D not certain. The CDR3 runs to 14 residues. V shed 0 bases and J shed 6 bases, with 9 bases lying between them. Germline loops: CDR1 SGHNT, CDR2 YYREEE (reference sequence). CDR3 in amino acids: CASSLGAVSGELFF. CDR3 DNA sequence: TGTGCCAGCAGCTTGGGTGCGGTTTCCGGGGAGCTGTTTTTT.

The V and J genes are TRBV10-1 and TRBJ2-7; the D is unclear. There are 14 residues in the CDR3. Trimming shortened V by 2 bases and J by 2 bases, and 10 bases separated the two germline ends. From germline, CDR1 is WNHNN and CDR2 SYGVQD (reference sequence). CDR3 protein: CASSEAVAPYEQYF. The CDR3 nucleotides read TGCGCCAGCAGTGAGGCGGTGGCCCCCTACGAGCAGTACTTC.

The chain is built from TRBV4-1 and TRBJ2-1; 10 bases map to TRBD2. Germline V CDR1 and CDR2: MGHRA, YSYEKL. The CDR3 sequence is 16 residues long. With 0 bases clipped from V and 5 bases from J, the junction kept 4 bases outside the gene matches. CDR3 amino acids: CASSQEVAGGNNEQFF. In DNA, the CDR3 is TGCGCCAGCAGCCAAGAGGTAGCGGGGGGTAACAATGAGCAGTTCTTC.

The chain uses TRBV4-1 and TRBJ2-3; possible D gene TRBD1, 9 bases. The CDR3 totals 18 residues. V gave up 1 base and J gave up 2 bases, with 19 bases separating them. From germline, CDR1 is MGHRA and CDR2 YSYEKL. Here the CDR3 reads CASSQGREGQGYTDTQYF. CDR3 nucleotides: TGCGCCAGCAGCCAAGGTCGGGAGGGACAGGGATACACAGATACGCAGTATTTT.

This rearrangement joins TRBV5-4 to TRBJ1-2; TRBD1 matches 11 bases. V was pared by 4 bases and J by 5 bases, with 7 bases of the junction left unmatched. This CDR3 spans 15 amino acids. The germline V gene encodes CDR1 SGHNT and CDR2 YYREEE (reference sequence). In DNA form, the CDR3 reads TGTGCCAGCAGCAAAGAGGACAGGGGGCATTATGGCTACACCTTC. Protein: CASSKEDRGHYGYTF.

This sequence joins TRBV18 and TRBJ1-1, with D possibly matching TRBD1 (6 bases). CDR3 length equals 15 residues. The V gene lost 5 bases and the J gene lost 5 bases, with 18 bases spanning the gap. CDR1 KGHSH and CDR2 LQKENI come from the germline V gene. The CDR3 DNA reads TGTGCCAGCTCAGAGGACAGAAATAGTGGAACTGAAGCTTTCTTT. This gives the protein CASSEDRNSGTEAFF. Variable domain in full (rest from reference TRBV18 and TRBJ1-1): NAGVMQNPRHLVRRRGQEARLRCSPMKGHSHVYWYRQLPEEGLKFMVYLQKENIIDESGMPKERFSAEFPKEGPSILRIQQVVRGDSAAYFCASSEDRNSGTEAFFGQGTRLTVV.

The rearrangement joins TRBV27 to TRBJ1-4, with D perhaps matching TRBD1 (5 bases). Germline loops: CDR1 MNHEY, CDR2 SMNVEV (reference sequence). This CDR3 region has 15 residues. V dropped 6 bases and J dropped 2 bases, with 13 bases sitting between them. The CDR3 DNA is TGTGCCAGCAGCCCCCGGCGGGGGACTAATGAAAAACTGTTTTTT. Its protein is CASSPRRGTNEKLFF.

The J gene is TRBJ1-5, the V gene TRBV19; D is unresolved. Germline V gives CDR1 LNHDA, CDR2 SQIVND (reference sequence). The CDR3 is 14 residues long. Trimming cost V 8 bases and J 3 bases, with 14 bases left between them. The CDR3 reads CASFSRWDNQPQHF. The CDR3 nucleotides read TGTGCCAGTTTTTCTCGTTGGGACAATCAGCCCCAGCATTTT.

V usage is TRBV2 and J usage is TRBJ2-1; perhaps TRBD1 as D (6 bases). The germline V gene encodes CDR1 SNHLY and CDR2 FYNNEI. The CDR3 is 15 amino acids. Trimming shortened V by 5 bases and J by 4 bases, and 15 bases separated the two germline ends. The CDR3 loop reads CASSYDRTVYNEQFF. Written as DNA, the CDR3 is TGTGCCAGCAGTTATGACAGGACGGTTTACAATGAGCAGTTCTTC.

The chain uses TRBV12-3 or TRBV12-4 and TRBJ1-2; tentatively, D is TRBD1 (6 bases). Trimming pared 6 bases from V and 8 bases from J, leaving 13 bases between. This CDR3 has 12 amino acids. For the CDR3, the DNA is TGTGCCAGCAGGAGGGAGGGGACAGGCTACACCTTC. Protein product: CASRREGTGYTF.

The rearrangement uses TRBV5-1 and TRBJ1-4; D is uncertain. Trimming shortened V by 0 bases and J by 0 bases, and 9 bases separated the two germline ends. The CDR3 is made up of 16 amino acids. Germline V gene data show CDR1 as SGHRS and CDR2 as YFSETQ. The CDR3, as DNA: TGCGCCAGCAGCTTGGGATCGATTGCAACTAATGAAAAACTGTTTTTT. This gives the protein CASSLGSIATNEKLFF.

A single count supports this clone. The CDR3 loop is CASSLGGQAIYEQYF. The DNA of the CDR3 is TGTGCCAGCAGTTTAGGCGGACAGGCGATCTACGAGCAGTACTTC. The chain couples TRBV27 to TRBJ2-7, with 7 nucleotides matching TRBD1. The CDR3 has 15 residues. Looked up from germline, CDR1 is MNHEY and CDR2 is SMNVEV (reference sequence). V lost 2 bases, J lost 3 bases, and 7 bases stayed unmatched.

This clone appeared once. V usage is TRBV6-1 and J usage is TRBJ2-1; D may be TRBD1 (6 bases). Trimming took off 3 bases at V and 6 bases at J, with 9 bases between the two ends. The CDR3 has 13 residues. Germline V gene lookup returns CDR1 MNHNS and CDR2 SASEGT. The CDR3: CASSETGSNEQFF. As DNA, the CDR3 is TGTGCCAGCAGTGAGACAGGTTCCAATGAGCAGTTCTTC.

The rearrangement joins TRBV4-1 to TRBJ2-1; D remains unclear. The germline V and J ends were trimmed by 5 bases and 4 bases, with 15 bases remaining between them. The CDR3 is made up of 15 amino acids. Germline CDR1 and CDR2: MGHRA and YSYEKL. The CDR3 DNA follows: TGCGCCAGCAGCTCTACGGTGGCGGTATACAATGAGCAGTTCTTC. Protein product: CASSSTVAVYNEQFF.

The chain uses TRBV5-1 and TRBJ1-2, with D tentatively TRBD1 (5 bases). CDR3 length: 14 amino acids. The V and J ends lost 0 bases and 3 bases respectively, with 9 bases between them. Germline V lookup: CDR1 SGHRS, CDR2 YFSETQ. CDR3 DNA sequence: TGCGCCAGCAGCTTGGGGGGACGGGACTATGGCTACACCTTC. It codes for CASSLGGRDYGYTF.

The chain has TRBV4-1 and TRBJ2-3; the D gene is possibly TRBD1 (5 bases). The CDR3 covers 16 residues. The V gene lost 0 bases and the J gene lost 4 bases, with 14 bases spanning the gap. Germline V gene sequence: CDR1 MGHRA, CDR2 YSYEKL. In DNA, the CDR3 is TGCGCCAGCAGCCAAGAACAGGCGCGAGGCGCAGATACGCAGTATTTT. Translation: CASSQEQARGADTQYF.

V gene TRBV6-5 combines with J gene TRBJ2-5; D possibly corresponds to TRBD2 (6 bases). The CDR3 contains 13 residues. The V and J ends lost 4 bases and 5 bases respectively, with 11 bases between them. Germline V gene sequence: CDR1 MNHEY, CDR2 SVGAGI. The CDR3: CASSWREGETQYF. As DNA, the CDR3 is TGTGCCAGCAGTTGGAGGGAAGGGGAGACCCAGTACTTC.

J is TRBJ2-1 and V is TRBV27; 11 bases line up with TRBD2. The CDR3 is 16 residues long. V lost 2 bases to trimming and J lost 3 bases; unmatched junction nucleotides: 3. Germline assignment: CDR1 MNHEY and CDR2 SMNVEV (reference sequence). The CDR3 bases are TGTGCCAGCAGTTTAACTAGCGGGGGCTTCTACAATGAGCAGTTCTTC. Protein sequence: CASSLTSGGFYNEQFF.

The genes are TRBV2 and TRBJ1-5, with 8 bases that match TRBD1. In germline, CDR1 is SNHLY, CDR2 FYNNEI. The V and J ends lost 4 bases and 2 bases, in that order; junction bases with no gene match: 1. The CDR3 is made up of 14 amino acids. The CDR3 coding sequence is TGTGCCAGCAGTGCGGACAGGGGCAATCAGCCCCAGCATTTT. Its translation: CASSADRGNQPQHF.

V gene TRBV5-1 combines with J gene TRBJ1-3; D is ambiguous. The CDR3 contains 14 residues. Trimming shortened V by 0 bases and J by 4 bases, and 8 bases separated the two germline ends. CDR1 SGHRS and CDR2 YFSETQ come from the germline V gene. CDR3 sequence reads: CASSLVSQGNTIYF. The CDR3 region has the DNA TGCGCCAGCAGCTTGGTATCACAGGGAAACACCATATATTTT.

CDR3 residues: CASSLGQGFRSYTF. Written as DNA, the CDR3 is TGTGCCAGCAGCTTGGGACAGGGGTTTAGGAGCTACACCTTC. The rearrangement uses TRBV7-2 and TRBJ1-2, with 10 bases that match TRBD1. V was clipped by 3 bases and J by 9 bases; unmatched bases: 7. The CDR3 runs to 14 residues. The germline gives CDR1 SGHTA, CDR2 FQGNSA.

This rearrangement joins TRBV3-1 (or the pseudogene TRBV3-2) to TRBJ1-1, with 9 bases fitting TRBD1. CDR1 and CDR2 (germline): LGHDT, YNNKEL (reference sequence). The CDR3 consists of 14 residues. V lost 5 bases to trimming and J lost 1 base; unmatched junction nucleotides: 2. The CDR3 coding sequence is TGTGCCAGCAGCGAGGGACAGGGGAACACTGAAGCTTTCTTT. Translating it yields CASSEGQGNTEAFF.

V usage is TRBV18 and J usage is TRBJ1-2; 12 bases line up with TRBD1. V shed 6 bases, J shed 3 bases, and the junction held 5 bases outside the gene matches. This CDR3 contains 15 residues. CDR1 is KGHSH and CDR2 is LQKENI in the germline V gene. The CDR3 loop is CASSTGTGGYYGYTF. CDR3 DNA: TGTGCCAGCTCTACGGGGACAGGGGGCTACTATGGCTACACCTTC.

CDR3 region: CASSLLGQGAGYGYTF. CDR3 bases: TGTGCCAGCAGTTTATTGGGACAGGGGGCTGGCTATGGCTACACCTTC. The J gene is TRBJ1-2, the V gene TRBV27; 12 bases are shared with TRBD1. The length of the CDR3 is 16 residues. Trimming cost V 1 base and J 4 bases; bases outside gene matches: 4. The V gene's germline CDR1 is MNHEY and CDR2 SMNVEV (reference sequence).

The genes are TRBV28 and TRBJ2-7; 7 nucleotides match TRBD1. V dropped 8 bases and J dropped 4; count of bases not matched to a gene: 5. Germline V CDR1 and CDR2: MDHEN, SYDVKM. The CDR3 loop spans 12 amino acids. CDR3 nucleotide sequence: TGTGCCAGCGAGGGGGCGGGTTACGAGCAGTACTTC. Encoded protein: CASEGAGYEQYF.

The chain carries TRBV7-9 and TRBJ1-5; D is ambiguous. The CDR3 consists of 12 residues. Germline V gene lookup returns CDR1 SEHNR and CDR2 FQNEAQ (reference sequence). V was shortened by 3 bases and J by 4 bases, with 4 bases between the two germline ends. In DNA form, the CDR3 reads TGTGCCAGCAGCTTTAGTAATCAGCCCCAGCATTTT. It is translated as CASSFSNQPQHF.

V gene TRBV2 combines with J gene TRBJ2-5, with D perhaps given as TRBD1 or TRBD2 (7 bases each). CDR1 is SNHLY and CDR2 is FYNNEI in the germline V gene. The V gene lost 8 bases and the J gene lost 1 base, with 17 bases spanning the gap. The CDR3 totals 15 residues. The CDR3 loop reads CASSAGGALQETQYF. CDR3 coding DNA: TGTGCCAGCTCGGCAGGGGGGGCCCTCCAAGAGACCCAGTACTTC.

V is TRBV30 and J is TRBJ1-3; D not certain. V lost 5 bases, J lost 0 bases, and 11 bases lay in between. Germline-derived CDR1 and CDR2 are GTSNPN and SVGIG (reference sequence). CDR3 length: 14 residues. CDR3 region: CAWETGHSGNTIYF. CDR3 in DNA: TGTGCCTGGGAGACTGGTCACTCTGGAAACACCATATATTTT.